Sequencing of this T cell receptor beta chain was carried out in a study of T-cell reconstitution after alpha-beta-depleted transplantation in children. This clonotype was counted only a few times. Per germline, CDR1 DFQATT and CDR2 SNEGSKA (reference sequence). The CDR3 contains 13 residues. Trimming shortened V by 2 bases and J by 8 bases, and 13 bases separated the two germline ends. The library targeted TCRbeta and was prepared with unique molecular identifiers. TCRdb itself ran the PCR reads through MiXCR, one entry per CDR3 protein. Among around 580,000 distinct CDR3 sequences, more than 20% were seen once, and the ten largest hold 11% to 15%.

V usage is TRBV20-1 and J usage is TRBJ2-1; no definite D call. The specimen was PBMCs, mostly from graft donor cells, collected 360 days after TCRalphabeta/CD19-depleted stem cell transplant. The TCR comes from a boy younger than two who had a stem cell transplant for acute myeloid leukemia, so the T cells may come from the graft donor. Here the CDR3 DNA reads TGCAGTGCTAGAAAGCTAGATATCGATGAGCAGTTCTTC. Protein sequence: CSARKLDIDEQFF.